Listed below are T cell receptor beta chains from one sample, sequenced in a study of radiotherapy plus CTLA-4 blockade in lung cancer. This table comes from immunoSEQ multiplex PCR, and its TCRdb copy is limited to in-frame clones, with some not included. This sample has around 43,000 clones, with 60% to 80% found just once. The input for sequencing was peripheral blood, taken from a patient treated with radiotherapy plus ipilimumab. These receptors all come from a human donor with non-small cell lung cancer who had stable disease on radiotherapy plus ipilimumab. Both conserved end residues are part of each CDR3. Each record gives: D gene, clone size, V gene, J gene, CDR3 protein, CDR3 DNA. D genes are given only for firm matches. Clone size is given for some rows only: seen once, a few or many times, or a class if the clone is expanded.

>NA|NA|TRBV4-1|TRBJ2-2
CASSQGSGITGELFF
TGCGCCAGCAGCCAAGGGTCAGGGATCACCGGGGAGCTGTTTTTT
>NA|NA|TRBV5-1|TRBJ2-2
CASSLGGPAGELFF
TGCGCCAGCAGCTTGGGAGGGCCGGCCGGGGAGCTGTTTTTT
>NA|NA|TRBV7-2|TRBJ2-5
CASSLVLARQETQYF
TGTGCCAGCAGCTTAGTGTTGGCTAGACAAGAGACCCAGTACTTC
>NA|NA|TRBV6-1|TRBJ1-6
CATRSPRYSPLHF
TGTGCCACCAGGAGCCCTCGGTATTCACCCCTCCACTTT
>NA|NA|TRBV7-9|TRBJ1-6
CASSFSGPLHF
TGTGCCAGCAGCTTTTCAGGTCCCCTCCACTTT
>NA|NA|TRBV12-5|TRBJ2-3
CASGRSGPRTDTQYF
TGTGCTAGTGGTAGGTCAGGGCCGAGGACAGATACGCAGTATTTT
>NA|NA|TRBV25-1|TRBJ2-7
CATQAGLTGEQYF
TGTGCCACCCAGGCAGGGCTAACCGGTGAGCAGTACTTC
>NA|NA|TRBV18|TRBJ2-5
CASSLLSQEAQYF
TGTGCCAGCTCACTTCTCTCTCAAGAGGCCCAGTACTTC
>TRBD1|NA|TRBV5-4|TRBJ2-5
CASSIQGAGETQYF
TGTGCCAGCAGCATACAGGGGGCGGGAGAGACCCAGTACTTC
>TRBD1|NA|TRBV5-1|TRBJ1-4
CASSLAARDRAEKLFF
TGCGCCAGCAGCTTGGCAGCCCGGGACAGGGCGGAAAAACTGTTTTTT
>TRBD1|NA|TRBV15|TRBJ1-5
CATSRGTGNQPQHF
TGTGCCACCAGCCGAGGGACAGGTAATCAGCCCCAGCATTTT
>NA|NA|TRBV7-3|TRBJ1-6
CASSQQGWDKNSPLHF
TGTGCCAGCAGCCAACAGGGCTGGGATAAAAATTCACCCCTCCACTTT
>NA|NA|TRBV30|TRBJ1-3
CAWSATGLRISGNTIYF
TGTGCCTGGAGTGCTACAGGGTTGAGAATTTCTGGAAACACCATATATTTT
>NA|NA|TRBV14|TRBJ2-3
CASSQSSLGTSTQYF
TGTGCCAGCAGCCAGTCATCCCTCGGGACAAGTACGCAGTATTTT
>NA|few|TRBV18|TRBJ1-1
CASSPQGWDTEAFF
TGTGCCAGCTCACCACAGGGGTGGGACACTGAAGCTTTCTTT
>TRBD1|NA|TRBV5-8|TRBJ1-5
CASSLGPRDRFHQPQHF
TGTGCCAGCAGCCTGGGTCCCCGGGACAGGTTCCATCAGCCCCAGCATTTT
>NA|NA|TRBV18|TRBJ2-5
CASSPSGQKETQYF
TGTGCCAGCTCACCATCGGGACAAAAAGAGACCCAGTACTTC
>TRBD1|NA|TRBV7-9|TRBJ2-3
CASSDRGFTTDTQYF
TGTGCCAGCTCGGACAGGGGATTTACCACAGATACGCAGTATTTT
>NA|NA|TRBV6-5|TRBJ1-5
CASRTVRGKPQHF
TGTGCCAGCAGAACAGTCCGAGGGAAGCCCCAGCATTTT
>NA|NA|TRBV12-5|TRBJ1-1
CASGSDRSTEAFF
TGTGCTAGTGGTTCCGACAGGTCTACTGAAGCTTTCTTT
>TRBD1|NA|TRBV2|TRBJ2-2
CASSRGQGGAGELFF
TGTGCCAGCAGTCGGGGACAGGGAGGCGCCGGGGAGCTGTTTTTT
>TRBD1|NA|TRBV30|TRBJ2-7
CAWSVPDRGRYEQYF
TGTGCCTGGAGTGTACCGGACAGGGGGCGCTACGAGCAGTACTTC
>TRBD1|NA|TRBV10-1|TRBJ1-1
CASSESPGGMNTEAFF
TGCGCCAGCAGTGAATCTCCAGGGGGGATGAACACTGAAGCTTTCTTT
>NA|NA|TRBV11-3|TRBJ1-1
CASSLGRGGSATEAFF
TGTGCCAGCAGCTTAGGGAGGGGGGGATCAGCGACTGAAGCTTTCTTT
>NA|NA|TRBV19|TRBJ1-6
CASRSGESSYNSPLHF
TGTGCCAGTAGGTCAGGGGAAAGCTCCTATAATTCACCCCTCCACTTT
>NA|NA|TRBV10-3|TRBJ1-2
CAIRTGQTNYGYTF
TGTGCCATCAGGACAGGACAAACTAACTATGGCTACACCTTC
>NA|NA|TRBV4-1|TRBJ1-3
CASSQVWATSGNTIYF
TGCGCCAGCAGCCAAGTGTGGGCAACCTCTGGAAACACCATATATTTT
>TRBD1|NA|TRBV5-1|TRBJ2-7
CASSLGPGGQGREQYF
TGCGCCAGCAGCTTGGGCCCTGGGGGACAGGGGCGCGAGCAGTACTTC
>NA|NA|TRBV9|TRBJ1-2
CASSVSHDGYTF
TGTGCCAGCAGCGTCTCACACGATGGCTACACCTTC
>TRBD1|NA|TRBV19|TRBJ1-2
CATARGLKNYGYTF
TGTGCCACCGCGAGGGGGCTAAAAAACTATGGCTACACCTTC
>TRBD1|NA|TRBV6-6|TRBJ1-6
CASSPGTVDSPLHF
TGTGCCAGCAGCCCCGGGACAGTCGATTCACCCCTCCACTTT
>NA|NA|TRBV19|TRBJ1-2
CASSIFGREGYGYTF
TGTGCCAGTAGTATTTTCGGCAGGGAAGGGTATGGCTACACCTTC
>NA|once|TRBV21-1|TRBJ2-1
CASRQAIATPSDNEQFF
TGTGCCAGCAGACAGGCGATAGCTACACCATCCGACAATGAGCAGTTCTTC
>TRBD1|NA|TRBV6-1|TRBJ2-7
CASRKRQGANEQYF
TGTGCCAGCAGGAAGAGACAGGGGGCCAACGAGCAGTACTTC
>TRBD1|NA|TRBV7-6|TRBJ1-6
CASSQTGEGSPLHF
TGTGCCAGCAGCCAGACAGGGGAGGGTTCACCCCTCCACTTT
>NA|NA|TRBV25-1|TRBJ1-3
CASSEWVARGFRNTIYF
TGTGCCAGCAGTGAATGGGTAGCAAGGGGATTTAGAAACACCATATATTTT
>NA|NA|TRBV6-6|TRBJ2-2
CADAEDANTGELFF
TGTGCCGACGCGGAGGACGCGAACACCGGGGAGCTGTTTTTT
>TRBD1|NA|TRBV19|TRBJ1-2
CASSPPGTGDGGYTF
TGTGCCAGTAGCCCCCCGGGGACAGGGGACGGGGGCTACACCTTC
>NA|NA|TRBV7-3|TRBJ1-3
CASSPDSGNTIYF
TGTGCCAGCAGCCCGGACAGTGGAAACACCATATATTTT
>NA|NA|TRBV11-2|TRBJ2-5
CASSLGVSSRVAQYF
TGTGCCAGCAGCTTAGGAGTTAGTTCGCGAGTGGCCCAGTACTTC
>NA|few|TRBV21-1|TRBJ1-2
CASSRQGHGYTF
TGTGCCAGCAGCAGACAGGGCCATGGCTACACCTTC
>NA|NA|TRBV6-6|TRBJ2-2
CASSRDPLGTGELFF
TGTGCCAGCAGCCGGGATCCCCTCGGCACCGGGGAGCTGTTTTTT
>NA|NA|TRBV7-2|TRBJ1-1
CASRPRRADMNTEAFF
TGTGCCAGCCGCCCCCGCCGGGCGGACATGAACACTGAAGCTTTCTTT
>TRBD2|once|TRBV10-2|TRBJ2-7
CASIPSGGAYEQYF
TGCGCCAGCATTCCTAGCGGGGGGGCGTACGAGCAGTACTTC
>NA|NA|TRBV19|TRBJ2-1
CASSIEQGRDNEQFF
TGTGCCAGTAGTATCGAACAGGGTAGGGACAATGAGCAGTTCTTC
>TRBD1|NA|TRBV10-3|TRBJ2-5
CAISPGQQETQYF
TGTGCCATCAGCCCGGGACAGCAAGAGACCCAGTACTTC
>NA|NA|TRBV6-1|TRBJ2-7
CASSRSYPAYEQYF
TGTGCCAGCAGTCGGAGCTACCCAGCCTACGAGCAGTACTTC
>TRBD1|NA|TRBV29-1|TRBJ2-1
CSVEAPRTGLAYNEQFF
TGCAGCGTTGAAGCTCCGCGGACAGGGCTAGCCTACAATGAGCAGTTCTTC
>NA|NA|TRBV7-9|TRBJ2-5
CASSLEQLTYQETQYF
TGTGCCAGCAGCTTAGAACAGCTAACGTACCAAGAGACCCAGTACTTC
>TRBD1|NA|TRBV29-1|TRBJ2-4
CSDSDRYGRVYIQYF
TGCAGCGACTCGGACAGGTACGGTCGTGTGTACATTCAGTACTTC
>NA|once|TRBV5-1|TRBJ1-3
CASSRSTGPSGNTIYF
TGCGCCAGCAGCAGGTCAACAGGGCCCTCTGGAAACACCATATATTTT
>NA|NA|TRBV2|TRBJ1-2
CASSEGRSYGYTF
TGTGCCAGCAGTGAAGGACGGAGCTATGGCTACACCTTC
>TRBD2|NA|TRBV2|TRBJ2-5
CASSPSGIYQETQYF
TGTGCCAGCAGCCCTAGCGGGATCTACCAAGAGACCCAGTACTTC
>NA|once|TRBV11-2|TRBJ2-7
CASSLPRWGDGSYEQYF
TGTGCCAGCAGCCTGCCTAGGTGGGGGGACGGCTCCTACGAGCAGTACTTC
>NA|NA|TRBV5-4|TRBJ1-1
CASSLSWQAMNTEAFF
TGTGCCAGCAGCTTATCGTGGCAGGCTATGAACACTGAAGCTTTCTTT
>TRBD1|NA|TRBV25-1|TRBJ1-6
CASSDRDRDNSPLHF
TGTGCCAGCAGTGACAGGGACAGGGATAATTCACCCCTCCACTTT
>TRBD2|NA|TRBV11-2|TRBJ2-7
CASSLISGGTYEQYF
TGTGCCAGCAGCTTAATAAGCGGGGGGACCTACGAGCAGTACTTC
>NA|NA|TRBV10-3|TRBJ1-2
CANRTPDSPYGYTF
TGTGCCAACAGAACCCCGGACAGCCCCTATGGCTACACCTTC
>NA|NA|TRBV5-4|TRBJ2-5
CASSSEGVGGETQYF
TGTGCCAGCAGCTCCGAGGGGGTTGGGGGAGAGACCCAGTACTTC
>TRBD1|few|TRBV11-1|TRBJ1-2
CASSIPGQEDYGYTF
TGTGCCAGCAGCATACCGGGACAGGAGGACTATGGCTACACCTTC